The rows below give T cell receptor beta chains drawn from one sample of a study of control samples from healthy donors and cancer patients. Here immunoSEQ multiplex PCR was the method, and the copy in TCRdb shows in-frame clones only, minus some. This sample has about 88,000 clones, with about 92% found just once. Input material: blood. All receptors come from a man aged 18-30 years in good health. Both conserved end residues are part of each CDR3. A D gene is named only where the DNA matches it firmly. Some rows mark clone size as missing; the rest say once, few, many or name a class of expanded clone.

d_call,clone_size,v_call,j_call,cdr3_nt,cdr3_aa
NA,NA,TRBV5-6,TRBJ1-3,TGTGCCAGCAGCTGGGACCTCTCTGGAAACACCATATATTTT,CASSWDLSGNTIYF
NA,NA,TRBV4-2,TRBJ1-2,TGTGCCAGCAGCCAAGATCAGGGTCGGGGGCCCGAGCGGGGCTACACCTTC,CASSQDQGRGPERGYTF
NA,NA,TRBV6-4,TRBJ2-2,TGTGCCAGCAGTGGGGACTCGAACACCGGGGAGCTGTTTTTT,CASSGDSNTGELFF
TRBD1,NA,TRBV5-6,TRBJ1-4,TGTGCCAGCAGCGGGGACAGGGGGCCTTTTGCAACTAATGAAAAACTGTTTTTT,CASSGDRGPFATNEKLFF
NA,NA,TRBV6-5,TRBJ2-3,TGTGCCAGCATTATATCTCGGGACATTCGAGATACGCAGTATTTT,CASIISRDIRDTQYF
TRBD1,NA,TRBV2,TRBJ1-2,TGTGCCGGCCGACAGGGGCCCTATGGCTACACCTTC,CAGRQGPYGYTF
NA,NA,TRBV19,TRBJ1-5,TGTGCCAGTAGGACCCTCGGGGGGGCGTGGGACCAGCCCCAGCATTTT,CASRTLGGAWDQPQHF
NA,NA,TRBV7-8,TRBJ2-7,TGTGCCAGCAGCCTCAGCGACCTAAGCTCCTACGAGCAGTACTTC,CASSLSDLSSYEQYF
NA,NA,TRBV12-3/TRBV12-4,TRBJ2-3,TGTGCCAGCAGGATACGTTCGGATACGCAGTATTTT,CASRIRSDTQYF
NA,once,TRBV5-4,TRBJ2-7,TGTGCCAGCAGCTTGGAGTCCTACGAGCAGTACTTC,CASSLESYEQYF
NA,NA,TRBV10-3,TRBJ2-7,TGTGCCATCAGGGAGGACTTCGAGCAGTACTTC,CAIREDFEQYF
NA,NA,TRBV20-1,TRBJ1-2,TGCAGTGCTAGTAGGGGGGTCGGCTATGGCTACACCTTC,CSASRGVGYGYTF
NA,NA,TRBV2,TRBJ1-3,TGTGCCAGCAGTTTACCGGTCTCTGGAAACACCATATATTTT,CASSLPVSGNTIYF
NA,NA,TRBV4-1,TRBJ1-1,TGCGCCAGCAGCCAAGATCCAGGAAACACTGAAGCTTTCTTT,CASSQDPGNTEAFF
NA,NA,TRBV4-1,TRBJ1-1,TGCGCCAGCAGCCAAGATCCGACGAGGGTTGAAGCTTTCTTT,CASSQDPTRVEAFF
TRBD2,NA,TRBV6-4,TRBJ2-1,TGTGCCAGCAGTGTCGGGGGCGGGAGGGGGAACAATGAGCAGTTCTTC,CASSVGGGRGNNEQFF
TRBD2,NA,TRBV28,TRBJ2-7,TGTGCCAGCAGTTACACCAGCGGGGCCCACTACGAGCAGTACTTC,CASSYTSGAHYEQYF
TRBD2,NA,TRBV6-5,TRBJ2-1,TGTGCCAGCAGTTACGAGACCAGCGGGGGAGAAGAGTTCTTC,CASSYETSGGEEFF
NA,NA,TRBV6-5,TRBJ1-4,TGTGCCAGCAGTAACAGGGACTACGATGAAAAACTGTTTTTT,CASSNRDYDEKLFF
NA,NA,TRBV11-2,TRBJ1-1,TGTGCCAGCAGCTTAGACTCGGTGTTGCTCGAAGCTTTCTTT,CASSLDSVLLEAFF
NA,NA,TRBV5-5,TRBJ1-2,TGTGCCAGCAGCTTGGCCAACTATGGCTACACCTTC,CASSLANYGYTF
NA,NA,TRBV29-1,TRBJ2-1,TGCAGCGTTGATACCAGTTCATACAATGAGCAGTTCTTC,CSVDTSSYNEQFF
NA,NA,TRBV5-6,TRBJ2-1,TGTGCCAGCATGGAACTGGGGGCCGGTGAGCAGTTCTTC,CASMELGAGEQFF
NA,NA,TRBV5-8,TRBJ2-5,TGTGCCAGCAGCTTGGATCCAGTCGGAGGGACCCAGTACTTC,CASSLDPVGGTQYF
TRBD2,once,TRBV5-4,TRBJ2-1,TGTGCCAGCAGCTTCGGGACTAGTGGGCGCAATGAGCAGTTCTTC,CASSFGTSGRNEQFF
TRBD2,NA,TRBV2,TRBJ2-1,TGTGCCACGCTGGGGACTAGCTTTGATCTCAGCTCCTACAATGAGCAGTTCTTC,CATLGTSFDLSSYNEQFF
NA,NA,TRBV6-6,TRBJ1-5,TGTGCCACCCGGGACGGGGATAGCAATCAGCCCCAGCATTTT,CATRDGDSNQPQHF
NA,NA,TRBV7-3,TRBJ2-1,TGTGCCAGCAGCTCGGGGCCCTCCTTTGGCAATGAGCAGTTCTTC,CASSSGPSFGNEQFF
NA,NA,TRBV6-1,TRBJ1-5,TGTGCCAGCAGTGAATTTGGGGATAGCAATCAGCCCCAGCATTTT,CASSEFGDSNQPQHF
NA,NA,TRBV7-2,TRBJ1-2,TGTGCCAGCAGCTCAGAGACTAACTATGGCTACACCTTC,CASSSETNYGYTF
NA,NA,TRBV5-4,TRBJ1-6,TGTGCCAGCAGCCCCGGACAGAATTCACCCCTCCACTTT,CASSPGQNSPLHF
NA,NA,TRBV7-9,TRBJ2-5,TGTGCCAGCAGCTTAGAGGACGGCCTCGGGGAGACCCAGTACTTC,CASSLEDGLGETQYF
NA,NA,TRBV19,TRBJ1-1,TGTGCCAGTAGTAGGAACACTGAAGCTTTCTTT,CASSRNTEAFF
TRBD1,NA,TRBV2,TRBJ1-4,TGTGCCAGCACGTTCGGGACAGGTCTCGAAAAACTGTTTTTT,CASTFGTGLEKLFF
TRBD1,NA,TRBV6-5,TRBJ2-5,TGTGCCAGCAGGACAGGACAGGGGGGCCAAGAGACCCAGTACTTC,CASRTGQGGQETQYF
NA,NA,TRBV4-1,TRBJ1-1,TGCGCCAGCAGCACCAGGGAGGGCACTGAAGCTTTCTTT,CASSTREGTEAFF
TRBD1,NA,TRBV24-1,TRBJ1-1,TGTGCCACCCAAGAAACAGGGGGTACTGAAGCTTTCTTT,CATQETGGTEAFF
NA,NA,TRBV6-4,TRBJ1-5,TGTGCCACTCCGGGCTATAGCAATCAGCCCCAGCATTTT,CATPGYSNQPQHF
TRBD2,NA,TRBV7-2,TRBJ2-7,TGTGCCAGCAGCTTTACCGGGACTAGCGCCAACGAGCAGTACTTC,CASSFTGTSANEQYF
TRBD1,NA,TRBV5-1,TRBJ2-3,TGCGCCAGCAGCTTGGGACAGGGAGACGCAGATACGCAGTATTTT,CASSLGQGDADTQYF
TRBD2,NA,TRBV7-2,TRBJ2-1,TGTGCCAGCAGCTTTAGCGGGGGAGTGCAGTTCTTC,CASSFSGGVQFF
TRBD1,NA,TRBV7-9,TRBJ1-6,TGTGCCAGCAGCTTAGGAAGGGGGACAGGAGGTAATTCACCCCTCCACTTT,CASSLGRGTGGNSPLHF
NA,NA,TRBV4-1,TRBJ1-2,TGCGCCAGCAGCCAAGATACCTTAGAAGGAGGGGGAAGAAACTATGGCTACACCTTC,CASSQDTLEGGGRNYGYTF
NA,NA,TRBV2,TRBJ1-1,TGTGCCAGCACCAGCACTGAAGCTTTCTTT,CASTSTEAFF